The 21 T cell receptor beta chains reported below all come from one sample, sequenced in a study. The data were produced by immunoSEQ multiplex PCR, yet TCRdb's version contains in-frame clones alone and is incomplete. The sample lists around 50,000 clones, 85% to 95% occurring once. Sequences were obtained from PBMCs. The receptors shown here come from a middle-aged man with rheumatoid arthritis.

The chain carries TRBV6-4 and TRBJ2-2; 8 bases align to TRBD1. Germline values: CDR1 MRHNA, CDR2 SNTAGT. The CDR3 covers 14 residues. Trimming cost V 6 bases and J 1 base; bases outside gene matches: 1. This chain's CDR3 is CASRGQENTGELFF. CDR3 in DNA: TGTGCCAGCAGGGGACAGGAGAACACCGGGGAGCTGTTTTTT.

CDR3 nucleotides: TGTGCCAGCAGCTTCGAAACGAACACCGGGGAGCTGTTTTTT. Translating gives CASSFETNTGELFF. The V call is TRBV5-8, the J call TRBJ2-2; D is undetermined. This CDR3 comprises 14 residues. Germline CDR1 is SGHTS and CDR2 is YDEGEE. Trimming removed 2 bases at V and 0 bases at J, with 5 bases between.

V gene TRBV5-5 combines with J gene TRBJ2-2, with D maybe TRBD2 (7 bases). The CDR3 is made up of 15 amino acids. With 4 bases removed from V and 5 bases from J, the gap between germline ends came to 15 bases. Germline lookup yields CDR1 SGHKS and CDR2 YYEKEE (reference sequence). CDR3 in amino acids: CASSRGGAETGELFF. The DNA for the CDR3 is TGTGCCAGCAGCCGAGGGGGGGCCGAAACCGGGGAGCTGTTTTTT.

CDR3 DNA: TGTGCCAGCAGCCTGCGACAGGGGGCCTACAATGAGCAGTTCTTC. Amino acid sequence: CASSLRQGAYNEQFF. The rearrangement joins TRBV7-6 to TRBJ2-1; 9 bases line up with TRBD1. This CDR3 has 15 residues. The germline gives CDR1 SGHVS, CDR2 FNYEAQ. The junction had 4 bases not matched to a gene; V was cut back by 5 bases and J by 2 bases.

The rearrangement links TRBV30 to TRBJ1-6; a possible D gene is TRBD1 (5 bases). The ends were cut back, 2 bases at V and 9 bases at J, with 11 bases in the middle. Germline V gene data show CDR1 as GTSNPN and CDR2 as SVGIG (reference sequence). The CDR3 is 13 residues long. CDR3 region: CAWSSQGGSPLHF. CDR3 bases: TGTGCCTGGAGTTCCCAGGGTGGTTCACCCCTCCACTTT.

The chain joins TRBV6-6 to TRBJ2-1, with 13 nucleotides matching TRBD2. V shed 5 bases and J 5 bases; nucleotides not matched to a gene: 9. Looked up from germline, CDR1 is MNHNY and CDR2 is SVGAGI (reference sequence). The CDR3 is 17 residues long. The CDR3 protein is CASSLAGLAGANNEQFF. For the CDR3, the DNA is TGTGCCAGCAGTCTGGCTGGACTAGCGGGAGCGAACAATGAGCAGTTCTTC.

V and J are TRBV6-6 and TRBJ2-3, with 12 bases lining up with TRBD2. This CDR3 contains 16 residues. The trim removed 2 bases at V and 4 bases at J, leaving 4 bases unmatched. Germline V gene data show CDR1 as MNHNY and CDR2 as SVGAGI (reference sequence). Here the CDR3 reads CASSYGLAGSADTQYF. Written as DNA, the CDR3 is TGTGCCAGCAGTTACGGACTAGCGGGGAGCGCAGATACGCAGTATTTT.

This clone was counted a single time. This sequence joins TRBV7-6 and TRBJ2-1; D remains unclear. The CDR3 extends over 11 amino acids. CDR1 SGHVS and CDR2 FNYEAQ come from the germline V gene. Trimming cost V 5 bases and J 8 bases, with 7 bases left between them. CDR3: CASSVSYEQFF. The CDR3 DNA is TGTGCCAGCAGCGTCAGCTATGAGCAGTTCTTC.

The chain links TRBV28 to TRBJ2-7; no clear D gene. Germline assignment: CDR1 MDHEN and CDR2 SYDVKM. The V end lost 6 bases, the J end lost 0 bases, and 15 bases lay between the germline ends. The CDR3 has 15 residues. The CDR3 spells CASSPRTYGSYEQYF. CDR3 bases: TGTGCCAGCAGCCCTAGGACGTACGGCTCCTACGAGCAGTACTTC. Filled out from reference TRBV28 and TRBJ2-7, the complete variable domain reads DVKVTQSSRYLVKRTGEKVFLECVQDMDHENMFWYRQDPGLGLRLIYFSYDVKMKEKGDIPEGYSVSREKKERFSLILESASTNQTSMYLCASSPRTYGSYEQYFGPGTRLTVT.

The chain recombines TRBV3-1 (or the pseudogene TRBV3-2) with TRBJ1-1, with D possibly TRBD1 on 5 matching bases. Trimming pared 0 bases from V and 6 bases from J, leaving 11 bases between. The CDR3 is 14 amino acids. Germline V gene lookup returns CDR1 LGHDT and CDR2 YNNKEL (reference sequence). DNA of the CDR3: TGTGCCAGCAGCCAAGATCATGGGGGTTCTGAAGCTTTCTTT. Amino acids: CASSQDHGGSEAFF.

The chain links TRBV19 to TRBJ1-6, with 9 bases fitting TRBD1. This CDR3 spans 15 amino acids. CDR1 and CDR2 from the germline V gene are LNHDA and SQIVND (reference sequence). V gave up 5 bases and J gave up 9 bases; unmatched junction bases: 8. DNA of the CDR3: TGTGCCAGTAGTCCCGAAGGGACAGGGATTTCACCCCTCCACTTT. It codes for CASSPEGTGISPLHF.

This rearrangement joins TRBV28 to TRBJ1-3; D not certain. CDR1 is MDHEN, CDR2 SYDVKM, per germline. CDR3 length: 14 residues. V gave up 7 bases and J gave up 4 bases, with 14 bases separating them. The CDR3 DNA sequence: TGTGCCAGCACCCTCGTTGGACTGGGAAACACCATATATTTT. This translates into CASTLVGLGNTIYF.

This chain uses TRBV3-1 (or the pseudogene TRBV3-2) with TRBJ1-1; D ambiguous. CDR1 is LGHDT, CDR2 YNNKEL, per germline (reference sequence). V dropped 4 bases and J dropped 0 bases, with 9 bases sitting between them. The CDR3 contains 14 residues. The CDR3 loop is CASSPDALNTEAFF. In DNA form, the CDR3 reads TGTGCCAGCAGCCCCGATGCCCTGAACACTGAAGCTTTCTTT.

This clone was seen only once. This chain connects TRBV19 to TRBJ2-3, with 11 bases aligning to TRBD2. The CDR3 spans 15 residues. J was trimmed by 2 bases and V by 5 bases; bases with no gene match: 3. The germline V gene encodes CDR1 LNHDA and CDR2 SQIVND (reference sequence). For the CDR3, the DNA is TGTGCCAGTAGTCGACTAGCGGGAAACACAGATACGCAGTATTTT. Translated: CASSRLAGNTDTQYF.

This sequence joins TRBV19 and TRBJ1-5; 11 nucleotides line up with TRBD1. This CDR3 comprises 15 residues. With V trimmed by 3 bases and J by 6 bases, 4 bases remained unmatched. Germline values: CDR1 LNHDA, CDR2 SQIVND (reference sequence). DNA of the CDR3: TGTGCCAGTAGTATCGGACAGGGGGCCTCTCAGCCCCAGCATTTT. This sequence encodes CASSIGQGASQPQHF.

The V and J genes are TRBV6-6 and TRBJ2-2; 8 bases map to TRBD1. Germline V gene sequence: CDR1 MNHNY, CDR2 SVGAGI (reference sequence). V trimming: 6 bases; J trimming: 4 bases; junction bases outside the gene matches: 7. The CDR3 spans 15 residues. CDR3 DNA: TGTGCCAGCAGCAGACAGGGGATGGGCACCGGGGAGCTGTTTTTT. It translates to CASSRQGMGTGELFF.

The chain uses TRBV6-5 and TRBJ2-1; 9 positions match TRBD1. The germline gives CDR1 MNHEY, CDR2 SVGAGI. CDR3 size: 15 residues. J lost 4 bases, V lost 5 bases, and 6 bases had no gene match. CDR3 residues: CASSPGQGVYNEQFF. The CDR3 nucleotides are TGTGCCAGCAGTCCGGGACAGGGAGTTTACAATGAGCAGTTCTTC.

The chain has TRBV5-1 and TRBJ1-4, with D possibly TRBD1 on 5 matching bases. Deletions cut 2 bases from V and 8 bases from J, with 10 bases between. This CDR3 has 13 amino acids. Germline V gene data show CDR1 as SGHRS and CDR2 as YFSETQ. CDR3 nucleotides: TGCGCCAGCAGCTTTTCAGGGTGGGAAAAACTGTTTTTT. Translated: CASSFSGWEKLFF.

The chain has TRBV3-1 (or the pseudogene TRBV3-2) and TRBJ1-1; 8 bases line up with TRBD1. Germline CDR1 and CDR2: LGHDT and YNNKEL (reference sequence). Losses at the gene ends were 9 bases for V and 1 base for J; bases not matched to a gene: 7. The CDR3 extends over 14 amino acids. As DNA, the CDR3 is TGTGCCAGTCAGACTGACAGGGGGAACACTGAAGCTTTCTTT. It specifies CASQTDRGNTEAFF.

This chain links TRBV5-6 with TRBJ1-4; tentative D call: TRBD1 (6 bases). Germline V gene lookup returns CDR1 SGHDT and CDR2 YYEEEE. Trimming took 0 bases from V and 3 from J, leaving 9 bases between them. The CDR3 runs to 15 residues. This CDR3 reads CASSLGGQSNEKLFF. As DNA, the CDR3 is TGTGCCAGCAGCTTGGGCGGACAGTCTAATGAAAAACTGTTTTTT.

The J gene is TRBJ2-3, the V gene TRBV29-1; D is uncertain. The germline V and J ends were trimmed by 3 bases and 0 bases, with 10 bases remaining between them. Germline V gene data show CDR1 as SQVTM and CDR2 as ANQGSEA. The CDR3 extends over 14 amino acids. CDR3 DNA sequence: TGCAGCGTTGATTGGGGTGGGAGCACAGATACGCAGTATTTT. This encodes CSVDWGGSTDTQYF.